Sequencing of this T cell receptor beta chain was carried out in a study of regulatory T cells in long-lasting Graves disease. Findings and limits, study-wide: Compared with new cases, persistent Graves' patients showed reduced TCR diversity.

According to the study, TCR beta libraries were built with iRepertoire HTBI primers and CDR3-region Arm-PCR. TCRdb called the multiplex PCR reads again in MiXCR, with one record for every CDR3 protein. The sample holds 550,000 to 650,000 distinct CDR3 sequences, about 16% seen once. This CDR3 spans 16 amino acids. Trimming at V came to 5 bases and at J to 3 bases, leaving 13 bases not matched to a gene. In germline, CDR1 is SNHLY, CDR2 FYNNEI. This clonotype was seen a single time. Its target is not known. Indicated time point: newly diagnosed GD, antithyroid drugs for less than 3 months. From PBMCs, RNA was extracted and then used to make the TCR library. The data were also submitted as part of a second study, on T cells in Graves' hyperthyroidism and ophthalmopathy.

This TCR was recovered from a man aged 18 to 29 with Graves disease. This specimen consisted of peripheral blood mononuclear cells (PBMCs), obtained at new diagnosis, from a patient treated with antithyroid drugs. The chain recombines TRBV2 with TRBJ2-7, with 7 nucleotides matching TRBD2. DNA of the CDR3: TGTGCCAGCAGTCCTCCTCCTAGCGGCCGGGGCTACGAGCAGTACTTC. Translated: CASSPPPSGRGYEQYF.